The 20 T cell receptor beta chains given below trace back to one sample, sequenced in a study of T cell changes during pregnancy in multiple sclerosis. Profiling relied on immunoSEQ multiplex PCR, and the TCRdb table lists in-frame clones only, not all of them. This repertoire shows tens of thousands of clones, 75% to 95% found once; its top ten account for around 1.5%. The sample here was peripheral blood, taken in the third trimester of pregnancy. These TCRs come from a female donor with multiple sclerosis, enrolled in a pregnancy study.

The chain employs TRBV27 and TRBJ1-5; D remains ambiguous. Trimming pared 6 bases from V and 0 bases from J, leaving 9 bases between. The CDR3 extends over 14 amino acids. Germline V gene sequence: CDR1 MNHEY, CDR2 SMNVEV (reference sequence). The CDR3 loop is CASRRSYSNQPQHF. The CDR3 bases are TGTGCCAGCAGAAGATCCTATAGCAATCAGCCCCAGCATTTT.

The chain recombines TRBV7-2 with TRBJ2-5; the D gene is possibly TRBD2 (5 bases). V lost 3 bases to trimming and J lost 2 bases, with 22 bases between them. The CDR3 spans 18 residues. Germline assignment: CDR1 SGHTA and CDR2 FQGNSA. CDR3 in amino acids: CASSLIRMERIFQETQYF. The CDR3 DNA reads as TGTGCCAGCAGCTTGATCCGGATGGAGCGGATTTTTCAAGAGACCCAGTACTTC.

The CDR3 sequence is CASRTFRGQTEAFF. CDR3 in DNA: TGTGCCAGCCGCACGTTCAGGGGGCAAACTGAAGCTTTCTTT. The chain links TRBV6-1 to TRBJ1-1, with 8 bases aligning to TRBD1. Per the germline V gene, CDR1 is MNHNS and CDR2 is SASEGT. The CDR3 is 14 amino acids. V shed 8 bases, J shed 5 bases, and the junction held 10 bases outside the gene matches.

The V call is TRBV10-3, the J call TRBJ2-4, with TRBD2 identical over 7 bases. Germline CDR1 reads ENHRY; CDR2 reads SYGVKD. CDR3 length: 19 amino acids. Trimming at V came to 7 bases and at J to 0 bases, leaving 18 bases not matched to a gene. CDR3: CAINRGVGVLLRAKNIQYF. For the CDR3, the DNA is TGTGCCATCAACCGGGGGGTGGGGGTGCTACTAAGAGCCAAAAACATTCAGTACTTC.

The chain uses TRBV9 and TRBJ2-1; 9 bases map to TRBD1. The CDR3 extends over 16 amino acids. V trimming: 0 bases; J trimming: 4 bases; junction bases outside the gene matches: 5. Germline CDR1 is SGDLS and CDR2 is YYNGEE. The CDR3 sequence is CASSVGGQGGYNEQFF. DNA for the CDR3: TGTGCCAGCAGCGTAGGGGGACAGGGTGGATACAATGAGCAGTTCTTC.

The genes are TRBV10-3 and TRBJ1-6; the D gene is possibly TRBD1 (5 bases). The CDR3 runs 15 residues. V lost 2 bases to trimming and J lost 9 bases, with 14 bases between them. From germline, CDR1 is ENHRY and CDR2 SYGVKD. CDR3 DNA sequence: TGTGCCATCAGTGAGAAAAGTGCAGGGATTTCACCCCTCCACTTT. Protein: CAISEKSAGISPLHF.

The chain is built from TRBV18 and TRBJ1-2; 7 bases are a match to TRBD1. The CDR3 runs 13 residues. J lost 3 bases, V lost 5 bases, and 3 bases had no gene match. Germline V CDR1 and CDR2: KGHSH, LQKENI. CDR3 residues: CASSSDRDYGYTF. Here the CDR3 DNA reads TGTGCCAGCTCATCCGACAGGGACTATGGCTACACCTTC.

This clone came up once. The CDR3 here is CASGLVLTHVLVSGVDRYEQYF. In DNA form, the CDR3 reads TGTGCTAGTGGTTTGGTCCTTACGCATGTCCTCGTTAGCGGGGTGGATAGGTACGAGCAGTACTTC. The gene calls are TRBV12-5 and TRBJ2-7; 8 nucleotides agree with TRBD2. V lost 0 bases to trimming and J lost 4 bases; unmatched junction nucleotides: 26. This CDR3 comprises 22 residues. CDR1 is LGHNT and CDR2 is FRNRAP in the germline V gene.

This clone has just one count. The chain joins TRBV7-2 to TRBJ2-3; a possible D gene is TRBD1 (6 bases). Germline CDR1 is SGHTA and CDR2 is FQGNSA. This CDR3 has 14 residues. V dropped 6 bases and J dropped 2 bases, with 12 bases sitting between them. As DNA, the CDR3 is TGTGCCAGCAGGACCGGGACACACACAGATACGCAGTATTTT. Protein product: CASRTGTHTDTQYF.

This clone was seen only once. The V call is TRBV5-5, the J call TRBJ1-6; 9 bases line up with TRBD1. The length of the CDR3 is 18 residues. CDR1 is SGHKS, CDR2 YYEKEE, per germline (reference sequence). The ends lost 4 bases at V and 7 bases at J; junction bases unmatched: 15. CDR3 sequence reads: CASSHDGQGIMGNSPLHF. The CDR3 DNA sequence: TGTGCCAGCAGCCACGATGGACAGGGGATAATGGGCAATTCACCCCTCCACTTT.

The chain uses TRBV6-6 and TRBJ1-5; possible D gene TRBD1, 5 bases. V lost 6 bases and J 7 bases, leaving 13 bases between the germline ends. CDR1 and CDR2 from the germline V gene are MNHNY and SVGAGI (reference sequence). The CDR3 has 13 residues. The CDR3 sequence: CASRRLAGQPQHF. The CDR3 DNA follows: TGTGCCAGCAGACGTTTGGCAGGGCAGCCCCAGCATTTT.

J is TRBJ1-2 and V is TRBV4-3, with D unclear. The V gene lost 1 base and the J gene lost 6 bases, with 12 bases spanning the gap. Germline V CDR1 and CDR2: LGHNA, YSLEER. CDR3 length: 14 residues. The CDR3 region is CASSQGSTGNGYTF. DNA of the CDR3: TGCGCCAGCAGCCAAGGGTCGACGGGGAATGGCTACACCTTC.

This clone was recorded once. V usage is TRBV5-4 and J usage is TRBJ2-5; D perhaps matches TRBD2 (6 bases). Trimming took off 5 bases at V and 5 bases at J, with 19 bases between the two ends. Germline-derived CDR1 and CDR2 are SGHNT and YYREEE (reference sequence). This CDR3 has 15 amino acids. CDR3 residues: CASSLAGGVLETQYF. The CDR3 region has the DNA TGTGCCAGCAGTCTCGCCGGGGGAGTTTTGGAGACCCAGTACTTC.

In this sample, this clone turned up once. The V call is TRBV4-1, the J call TRBJ2-1, with TRBD2 matching over 8 bases. The V and J ends lost 4 bases and 4 bases, in that order; junction bases with no gene match: 6. The germline gives CDR1 MGHRA, CDR2 YSYEKL. The CDR3 consists of 15 residues. The CDR3 nucleotides read TGCGCCAGCAGCCCGGAGGAGCGGGAGTACAATGAGCAGTTCTTC. As protein: CASSPEEREYNEQFF.

This chain uses TRBV6-5 with TRBJ2-7, with 7 bases fitting TRBD1. The CDR3 spans 15 residues. Looked up from germline, CDR1 is MNHEY and CDR2 is SVGAGI. Trimming removed 1 base from V and 3 bases from J; junction bases left unmatched: 6. For the CDR3, the DNA is TGTGCCAGCAGTTACTTGTCCAGGGGGAACTACGAGCAGTACTTC. As protein: CASSYLSRGNYEQYF.

This chain connects TRBV7-6 to TRBJ2-1; D perhaps matches TRBD2 (6 bases). The CDR3 has 14 residues. Germline CDR1 SGHVS, CDR2 FNYEAQ. V gave up 5 bases and J gave up 5 bases, with 13 bases separating them. CDR3 nucleotides: TGTGCCAGCAGCACCCGAGGAGGGAACAATGAGCAGTTCTTC. Its protein is CASSTRGGNNEQFF.

This clone showed up just a few times. The gene calls are TRBV4-1 and TRBJ1-1; 10 bases are shared with TRBD1. This CDR3 spans 15 amino acids. Trimming took 3 bases from V and 5 from J; bases not matched to a gene: 6. Germline V CDR1 and CDR2: MGHRA, YSYEKL. DNA of the CDR3: TGCGCCAGCAGCCAGTTAGACAGGGGGCTTACTGAAGCTTTCTTT. Protein: CASSQLDRGLTEAFF.

The chain recombines TRBV6-1 with TRBJ1-2, with a tentative D call TRBD1 (5 bases). Trimming took 2 bases from V and 4 from J, leaving 11 bases between them. The CDR3 is 14 residues long. CDR1 and CDR2 (germline): MNHNS, SASEGT. This chain's CDR3 is CASSELWGSYGYTF. The CDR3 nucleotides read TGTGCCAGCAGTGAACTGTGGGGCAGCTATGGCTACACCTTC.

V gene TRBV7-7 combines with J gene TRBJ2-3, with TRBD2 matching over 12 bases. The CDR3 covers 17 residues. Germline values: CDR1 SSHAT, CDR2 FNYEAQ (reference sequence). Trimming took 5 bases from V and 1 from J; bases not matched to a gene: 7. The CDR3, as DNA: TGTGCCAGCAGCGAGACTAGCGGGAGTCAGGGCACAGATACGCAGTATTTT. Protein: CASSETSGSQGTDTQYF.

V usage is TRBV30 and J usage is TRBJ2-7; 7 bases agree with TRBD2. From germline, CDR1 is GTSNPN and CDR2 SVGIG (reference sequence). The V and J ends lost 1 base and 0 bases, in that order; junction bases with no gene match: 6. The CDR3 loop spans 15 amino acids. CDR3: CAWSGVGGSSYEQYF. CDR3 nucleotide sequence: TGTGCCTGGAGTGGGGTGGGGGGGAGCTCCTACGAGCAGTACTTC. The full variable domain, completed using reference TRBV30 and TRBJ2-7, is SQTIHQWPATLVQPVGSPLSLECTVEGTSNPNLYWYRQAAGRGLQLLFYSVGIGQISSEVPQNLSASRPQDRQFILSSKKLLLSDSGFYLCAWSGVGGSSYEQYFGPGTRLTVT.